The following is a T cell receptor (beta chain) sequence with its context. Its antigen remains undetermined. Base qualities were left out, and no much larger clone turns up one base away. This entry belongs to a study of T cell responses to AZD1222 COVID-19 vaccine (dated by TCRdb to about 2021). Background on the whole study: AZD1222 recipients with second doses at about 4 weeks or about 12 weeks were pooled, because spike-specific TCR depth and breadth did not differ between schedules. Trial participants were enrolled into age subgroups of 18-55, 56-69 and 70-plus years, which contained approximately 150, 30 and 60 TCR-sequenced participants, respectively. TCR sequencing was performed for more than 230 trial participants, of whom about 200 were given two doses of AZD1222 and around 25 were given two doses of MenACWY control vaccine. Points the paper makes about the study in general: Because no day 14 peak-response samples were available, repertoires were characterized only after the peak T cell response. Epitopes outside the regions mutated in the B.1.351 and B.1.1.7 variants were reportedly recognized by nearly half of the unique spike-specific TCRs. The vaccine-associated CD4 TCRs covered the entire spike protein, and the dominant responses fell in regions 160-218 and 743-854. In the small 56-69-year group, the increase in depth fell short of significance, most likely because of low power. Only 5 to 7 AZD1222 recipients were SARS-CoV-2 seropositive at baseline, limiting conclusions about previously exposed vaccinees. After two AZD1222 doses, spike-specific TCR breadth and depth were significantly higher than at day 0 and than in MenACWY recipients. Most participants were white British and females outnumbered males, and the authors suggested that clonal diversity may have been underestimated.

In the paper's terms, the time point label means: baseline before first vaccination. Vaccinee samples came from UK trials COV001 and COV002, including a single-blind randomized controlled phase 2/3 trial of AZD1222 (ChAdOx1 nCoV-19) in healthy adults. Trial participant PBMC samples were collected at day 0 and day 28 after the second dose for TCRbeta chain sequencing. The CDR3 regions of human TCRbeta chains were subjected to immunosequencing. From the authors' description of their analysis: Repertoire TCRs were matched against a reference library of SARS-CoV-2-specific TCRs generated with the MIRA antigen-specificity platform. Breadth meant the fraction of unique TCRs that were SARS-CoV-2-associated, whereas depth meant the fraction of total T cells that were SARS-CoV-2-associated. Using the MIRA data, each spike-specific TCR was assigned both to the spike region to which the TCR was reactive and to a CD4 or CD8 class. Log10-transformed breadth and depth values were compared by one-way ANOVA with Sidak's multiple comparisons tests. TCRdb's version of the immuneACCESS table is confined to in-frame rearrangements and falls short of the full clone set. An unresolved V gene accounts for under half of the shortfall where checked; the remainder is of unknown origin. V, J and clone size are those of that table, while D and trimming were read from the DNA. The sample contains around 180,000 clones, roughly 88% of them found a single time. Roughly 7.7% of the sample rests with the top ten.

For CDR1 and CDR2, the germline V gene lists SGHNT and YENEEA. The CDR3 spans 14 residues, from the cysteine through the phenylalanine. The entry retains the CDR3 DNA only, 42 bases that are in frame from base 1. Trimming at the junction amounts to 2 bases on V and 4 bases on J, and the germline ends lie 11 bases apart. This TCR came from an adult in good health. The chain was built from TRBV11-3 and TRBJ2-5, with the identity of the D gene unclear. Source: peripheral blood, taken on day 0 of AZD1222 vaccination. The CDR3 protein is CASSLFGSGETQYF. The nucleotide sequence is given as TGTGCCAGCAGCTTATTCGGATCTGGAGAGACCCAGTACTTC.